These 6 T cell receptor beta chains were all obtained from the same sample, sequenced in a study of T cell clonality in common variable immunodeficiency. The data were produced by immunoSEQ multiplex PCR, yet TCRdb's version contains in-frame clones alone and is incomplete. This repertoire holds around 52,000 clones, and none appear only once. The sample taken for sequencing was peripheral blood mononuclear cells. The receptors originated from a person aged 18 to 70 in good health.

This clone has ten or more counts. The CDR3 is cut off 3 residues early in the read; its end comes from the germline J gene. The V call is TRBV2, the J call TRBJ2-1, with 7 bases lining up with TRBD1. This CDR3 contains 13 residues. CDR1 and CDR2 (germline): SNHLY, FYNNEI. Unmatched junction bases numbered 2, after V lost 5 bases and J lost 4 bases. The covered CDR3 bases are TGTGCCAGCAGTCAACAGGGGTACAATGAG. It specifies CASSQQGYNE. The whole CDR3 sequence reads CASSQQGYNEQFF.

The sample holds many counts of this clone. The CDR3 end falls 3 residues outside the read, so it is completed with the germline J gene. This chain joins TRBV5-5 and TRBJ1-1, with D unclear. CDR1 is SGHKS and CDR2 is YYEKEE in the germline V gene (reference sequence). V was clipped by 0 bases and J by 2 bases, with 5 bases between them. CDR3 size: 13 residues. The part of the CDR3 DNA that was read is TGTGCCAGCAGCTTGGGGGCCAACACTGAA. It yields the protein CASSLGANTE. Given in full, the CDR3 is CASSLGANTEAFF.

This clone was recorded at least ten times. The CDR3 end is not reached by the read, which stops 3 residues before it; the germline J gene fills it in. The chain couples TRBV10-3 to TRBJ1-1, with 9 bases that match TRBD1. The CDR3 contains 14 residues. With 10 bases clipped from V and 1 base from J, the junction kept 7 bases outside the gene matches. Germline V lookup: CDR1 ENHRY, CDR2 SYGVKD. Incomplete CDR3 DNA: TGTGCCACCATGCGGGGACAGGGGAACACTGAA. Its translation: CATMRGQGNTE. The CDR3 in its entirety is CATMRGQGNTEAFF.

In its sample, this clone was seen many times. This CDR3 is CASGEARANTGELFF. The DNA read from the CDR3 is TGTGCCAGCGGGGAAGCGAGGGCGAACACCGGGGAG. This chain uses TRBV6-1 with TRBJ2-2; maybe TRBD2 (5 bases). Read sequence stops 3 residues before the CDR3 end, and the germline J gene provides the missing end. This CDR3 spans 15 amino acids. Germline CDR1 reads MNHNS; CDR2 reads SASEGT. With 8 bases removed from V and 0 bases from J, the gap between germline ends came to 13 bases.

At least ten counts were recorded for this clone. Read data end 3 residues before the CDR3 end; the end is taken from the germline J gene. This sequence joins TRBV24-1 and TRBJ2-5, with 7 bases lining up with TRBD1. Germline values: CDR1 KGHDR, CDR2 SFDVKD. V dropped 9 bases and J dropped 0; count of bases not matched to a gene: 0. This CDR3 has 12 residues. CDR3 sequence: CATGQDQETQYF. CDR3 DNA (partial): TGTGCCACCGGACAGGACCAAGAGACC.

This clone was counted ten times or more. The read ends 3 residues shy of where the CDR3 ends; the end is completed using the germline J gene. The chain links TRBV7-9 to TRBJ2-6; perhaps TRBD1 as D (5 bases). The CDR3 spans 15 residues. V dropped 5 bases and J dropped 4 bases, with 12 bases sitting between them. CDR1 and CDR2 (germline): SEHNR, FQNEAQ (reference sequence). The CDR3 loop reads CASSPDRGGANVLTF. The part of the CDR3 DNA that was read is TGTGCCAGCAGCCCCGACAGAGGAGGGGCCAACGTC.